This is a list of T cell receptor beta chains from one sample in a study of blood T cell repertoires in COVID-19. TCRdb's table, derived via immunoSEQ multiplex PCR, lists solely in-frame clones and lacks some. The sample contains under 200,000 clones, around 89% of which appear only once. Sequencing was performed on PBMCs or T cells enriched from blood (not recorded which). The receptors here all came from a woman aged 18-29 years who had recovered from COVID-19. The CDR3 runs from the conserved cysteine through the conserved F or W. Fields, in order: J gene, V gene, D gene, clone size, CDR3 DNA, CDR3 protein. The D gene is left open where the match is weak. Not every row has a clone size; where given, it reads once, few, many or a size class.

J: TRBJ1-2; V: TRBV5-3; D: -; size: -; DNA: TGTGCCAGAAGCTTGGAGCGCCTGCGCTCTGGCTACACCTTC; CDR3: CARSLERLRSGYTF
J: TRBJ2-5; V: TRBV28; D: -; size: -; DNA: TGTGCCAGCAGTTTCCGGGGAGTTGAGACCCAGTACTTC; CDR3: CASSFRGVETQYF
J: TRBJ2-7; V: TRBV28; D: TRBD2; size: -; DNA: TGTGCCAGCAGTTTGGGGCGGGAGCCCTACGAGCAGTACTTC; CDR3: CASSLGREPYEQYF
J: TRBJ1-3; V: TRBV5-1; D: TRBD1; size: -; DNA: TGCGCCAGCAGCGGGCGACAGGGAGAAGCTGGAAACACCATATATTTT; CDR3: CASSGRQGEAGNTIYF
J: TRBJ2-5; V: TRBV18; D: TRBD2; size: -; DNA: TGTGCCAGCTCACCACCTTATTCGGTGGAGCGGGGGGAGACCCAGTACTTC; CDR3: CASSPPYSVERGETQYF
J: TRBJ2-5; V: TRBV4-3; D: -; size: once; DNA: TGCGCCAGCAGCCAAGATCTGTCGGGGGTTAGGGAGACCCAGTACTTC; CDR3: CASSQDLSGVRETQYF
J: TRBJ2-3; V: TRBV19; D: TRBD2; size: -; DNA: TGTGCCAGTAGTATAGACCATAGCGGGAGTGCAGATACGCAGTATTTT; CDR3: CASSIDHSGSADTQYF
J: TRBJ1-2; V: TRBV6-5; D: TRBD1; size: -; DNA: TGTGCCAGCCGCCAGAACAGGGGATCCTATGGCTACACCTTC; CDR3: CASRQNRGSYGYTF
J: TRBJ2-1; V: TRBV20-1; D: TRBD2; size: -; DNA: TGCAGTGCTAGTTTAGCCCTGGTAGCGGGAGCCAATGAGCAGTTCTTC; CDR3: CSASLALVAGANEQFF
J: TRBJ2-3; V: TRBV6-5; D: TRBD2; size: -; DNA: TGTGCCAGCGGGACTAGCGGGGAGATAGATACGCAGTATTTT; CDR3: CASGTSGEIDTQYF
J: TRBJ1-2; V: TRBV7-8; D: -; size: -; DNA: TGTGCCAGCAGCTTAGTGACCCAGGCGGGCTATGGCTACACCTTC; CDR3: CASSLVTQAGYGYTF
J: TRBJ2-5; V: TRBV5-1; D: -; size: -; DNA: TGCGCCAGCAGCTTGGAACTAGGGAGTGGAGAGACCCAGTACTTC; CDR3: CASSLELGSGETQYF
J: TRBJ2-7; V: TRBV7-2; D: -; size: -; DNA: TGTGCCAGCAAGAAAGACTCCTCACGAGACGAGCAGTACTTC; CDR3: CASKKDSSRDEQYF
J: TRBJ2-5; V: TRBV28; D: TRBD1; size: -; DNA: TGTGCCAGCAGATCAGGGGGCCTGTCGATAGAGACCCAGTACTTC; CDR3: CASRSGGLSIETQYF
J: TRBJ2-4; V: TRBV7-7; D: TRBD1; size: -; DNA: TGTGCTAGCAGCCACCGGGCAGGACAGGGGACCAAAAACATTCAGTACTTC; CDR3: CASSHRAGQGTKNIQYF
J: TRBJ2-7; V: TRBV4-2; D: TRBD1; size: -; DNA: TGTGCCAGCAGCCAAGGACAGGGAAGCTACGAGCAGTACTTC; CDR3: CASSQGQGSYEQYF
J: TRBJ2-6; V: TRBV5-1; D: TRBD2; size: -; DNA: TGCGCCAGCAGCGGCGGGAGCACGTCTGGGGCCAACGTCCTGACTTTC; CDR3: CASSGGSTSGANVLTF
J: TRBJ2-2; V: TRBV19; D: TRBD1; size: -; DNA: TGTGCCAGTAGAACCTTCCGGCAGGGGGCGAACACCGGGGAGCTGTTTTTT; CDR3: CASRTFRQGANTGELFF
J: TRBJ2-1; V: TRBV28; D: TRBD2; size: -; DNA: TGTGCCAGCAGTTCCCCCCCCTCACTAGCGGGAAACGAGCAGTTCTTC; CDR3: CASSSPPSLAGNEQFF
J: TRBJ2-5; V: TRBV7-3; D: -; size: -; DNA: TGTGCCAGCAGCTTAACGGGCGGGGCCATAGAGACCCAGTACTTC; CDR3: CASSLTGGAIETQYF
J: TRBJ1-3; V: TRBV7-2; D: -; size: -; DNA: TGTGCCAGCAGCTTTCTTTCTGGAAACACCATATATTTT; CDR3: CASSFLSGNTIYF
J: TRBJ2-3; V: TRBV4-1; D: -; size: -; DNA: TGCGCCAGCAACCAAGAAGGATTCAGGATAGATACGCAGTATTTT; CDR3: CASNQEGFRIDTQYF
J: TRBJ2-2; V: TRBV4-1; D: -; size: -; DNA: TGCGCCAGCAGCCAAGAGGGACTGGCGAACACCGGGGAGCTGTTTTTT; CDR3: CASSQEGLANTGELFF
J: TRBJ2-1; V: TRBV28; D: -; size: -; DNA: TGTGCCAGCAGTTTATCGGCGGGGGCCTCCTACAATGAGCAGTTCTTC; CDR3: CASSLSAGASYNEQFF
J: TRBJ2-1; V: TRBV24-1; D: -; size: -; DNA: TGTGCCACCAGAGAGGCCGGATCGAGCAATGAGCAGTTCTTC; CDR3: CATREAGSSNEQFF
J: TRBJ1-1; V: TRBV18; D: TRBD1; size: -; DNA: TGTGCCAGCTCACCACCGAGCTCAGGGGGTCTGGGCACTGAAGCTTTCTTT; CDR3: CASSPPSSGGLGTEAFF
J: TRBJ2-7; V: TRBV27; D: TRBD2; size: -; DNA: TGTGCCAGCAGGATAATAGCGGGAGGGCCCTACGAGCAGTACTTC; CDR3: CASRIIAGGPYEQYF
J: TRBJ1-5; V: TRBV2; D: -; size: -; DNA: TGTGCCAGCTCGGTGAGGGAAGGCAATCAGCCCCAGCATTTT; CDR3: CASSVREGNQPQHF
J: TRBJ2-3; V: TRBV5-6; D: TRBD2; size: -; DNA: TGTGCCAGCAGCTTGGCCGGCGGGAGGGATACGCAGTATTTT; CDR3: CASSLAGGRDTQYF
J: TRBJ2-5; V: TRBV2; D: -; size: -; DNA: TGTGCCAGCAGTGTTAGCTCAGAGACCCAGTACTTC; CDR3: CASSVSSETQYF
J: TRBJ2-5; V: TRBV4-1; D: -; size: -; DNA: TGCGCCAGCAGCCAAGAACCCCGGCAGGGCCGAGAGACCCAGTACTTC; CDR3: CASSQEPRQGRETQYF
J: TRBJ2-3; V: TRBV28; D: -; size: -; DNA: TGTGCCAGCCCGGTTACCGCGGATACGCAGTATTTT; CDR3: CASPVTADTQYF
J: TRBJ2-7; V: TRBV18; D: -; size: -; DNA: TGTGCCAGCTCACCAGGGCGCGGGACAGCCTACGAGCAGTACTTC; CDR3: CASSPGRGTAYEQYF
J: TRBJ1-2; V: TRBV28; D: -; size: -; DNA: TGTGCCAGCAGTTTATGGTCGGGGGGCGACTATGGCTACACCTTC; CDR3: CASSLWSGGDYGYTF
J: TRBJ2-2; V: TRBV10-1; D: TRBD2; size: once; DNA: TGCGCCAGCAGTGAGAACCCTAGCGGGAGGGGGGAGCTGTTTTTT; CDR3: CASSENPSGRGELFF
J: TRBJ2-2; V: TRBV3-1/TRBV3-2; D: -; size: -; DNA: TGTGCCAGCCGGACTACCTGGACCGGGGAGCTGTTTTTT; CDR3: CASRTTWTGELFF
J: TRBJ2-5; V: TRBV30; D: -; size: -; DNA: TGTGCCTGGAGTGTTGATAGTCAGGCCCGTGGGACCCAGTACTTC; CDR3: CAWSVDSQARGTQYF
J: TRBJ2-5; V: TRBV2; D: TRBD1; size: -; DNA: TGTGCCAGCGGGACAGAGTACCAAGAGACCCAGTACTTC; CDR3: CASGTEYQETQYF
J: TRBJ1-4; V: TRBV5-1; D: -; size: -; DNA: TGCGCCAGCAGCTTGGAAGGAAGGGGTGAACTGTTTTTT; CDR3: CASSLEGRGELFF
J: TRBJ2-2; V: TRBV7-3; D: TRBD2; size: once; DNA: TGTGCCAGCAGCCATGCTGTGGCCAGCGGGAGGACGGACACCGGGGAGCTGTTTTTT; CDR3: CASSHAVASGRTDTGELFF
J: TRBJ1-4; V: TRBV3-1/TRBV3-2; D: -; size: -; DNA: TGTGCCAGCAGCCGACGAGGCCGAGAAACTAATGAAAAACTGTTTTTT; CDR3: CASSRRGRETNEKLFF
J: TRBJ2-7; V: TRBV27; D: TRBD2; size: -; DNA: TGTGCCAGCAGCCCCCAGACTAGCGGGAGCGGTGAGCAGTACTTC; CDR3: CASSPQTSGSGEQYF
J: TRBJ1-1; V: TRBV6-2/TRBV6-3; D: -; size: -; DNA: TGTGCCAGCAGTCCACAGGGAAAGAACACTGAAGCTTTCTTT; CDR3: CASSPQGKNTEAFF
J: TRBJ2-7; V: TRBV7-8; D: -; size: -; DNA: TGTGCCAGCAGCAACCTGGGGCTAGGCTACGAGCAGTACTTC; CDR3: CASSNLGLGYEQYF
J: TRBJ2-3; V: TRBV4-2; D: -; size: -; DNA: TGTGCCAGCAGCCAAGAGAGAACAGATACGCAGTATTTT; CDR3: CASSQERTDTQYF
J: TRBJ2-3; V: TRBV6-2/TRBV6-3; D: TRBD2; size: -; DNA: TGTGCCAGCAGTTACACCCCCGGACTAGCGGGAGGTGGGACAGATACGCAGTATTTT; CDR3: CASSYTPGLAGGGTDTQYF
J: TRBJ1-5; V: TRBV28; D: -; size: -; DNA: TGTGCTAACAGGGCGGGCAATCAGCCCCAGCATTTT; CDR3: CANRAGNQPQHF
J: TRBJ1-2; V: TRBV11-2; D: -; size: -; DNA: TGTGCCAGCAGCCAAGTCAGGGGCCGTGGCTACACCTTC; CDR3: CASSQVRGRGYTF
J: TRBJ2-1; V: TRBV27; D: TRBD2; size: -; DNA: TGTGCCAGCAGTTTAGGGACTAGCGCCAATGAGCAGTTCTTC; CDR3: CASSLGTSANEQFF
J: TRBJ2-5; V: TRBV3-1/TRBV3-2; D: -; size: -; DNA: TGTGCCAGCAGCCAAGACTCACCCCCAGGGGGGACGCAAGAGACCCAGTACTTC; CDR3: CASSQDSPPGGTQETQYF
J: TRBJ2-1; V: TRBV7-3; D: TRBD2; size: -; DNA: TGTGCCAGCAGCCCTAGCGGTTCCTACAATGAGCAGTTCTTC; CDR3: CASSPSGSYNEQFF
J: TRBJ2-2; V: TRBV5-1; D: -; size: -; DNA: TGCGCCAGCAGCGAAAGGGAGAATGGGAACACCGGGGAGCTGTTTTTT; CDR3: CASSERENGNTGELFF
J: TRBJ2-3; V: TRBV7-2; D: TRBD2; size: -; DNA: TGTGCCAGCAGCTTAAGCCTAGCGGGGCCCCCTAGCACAGATACGCAGTATTTT; CDR3: CASSLSLAGPPSTDTQYF
J: TRBJ2-2; V: TRBV3-1/TRBV3-2; D: TRBD1; size: -; DNA: TGTGCCAGCAGCCAAGAAGGGACAGGGATCGGGGAGCTGTTTTTT; CDR3: CASSQEGTGIGELFF
J: TRBJ2-7; V: TRBV19; D: TRBD1; size: -; DNA: TGTGCCAGTAGTATCGCTCAGGGGGCGCAAGAGCAGTACTTC; CDR3: CASSIAQGAQEQYF